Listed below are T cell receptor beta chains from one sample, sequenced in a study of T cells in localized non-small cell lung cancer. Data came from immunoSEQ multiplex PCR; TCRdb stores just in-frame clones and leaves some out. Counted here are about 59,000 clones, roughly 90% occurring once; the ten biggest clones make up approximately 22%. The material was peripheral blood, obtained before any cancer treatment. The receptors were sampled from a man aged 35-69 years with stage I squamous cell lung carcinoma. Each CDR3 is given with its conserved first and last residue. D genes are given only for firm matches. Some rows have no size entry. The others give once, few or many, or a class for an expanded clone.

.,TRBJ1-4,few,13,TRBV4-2,TGTGCCAGCAGCCAAGATCTAGACAGGCCACTGTTTTTT,CASSQDLDRPLFF
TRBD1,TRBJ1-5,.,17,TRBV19,TGTGCCAGTAGTATAGAGGCAAGGACAGGGGGTGATCAGCCCCAGCATTTT,CASSIEARTGGDQPQHF
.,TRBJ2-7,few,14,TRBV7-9,TGTGCCAGCAGGCCGGGCCCACAGCCCTACGAGCAGTACTTC,CASRPGPQPYEQYF
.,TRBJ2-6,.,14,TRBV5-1,TGCGCCAGCAGCAAAGGGGCTGGGGCCAACGTCCTGACTTTC,CASSKGAGANVLTF
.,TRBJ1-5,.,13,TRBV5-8,TGTGCCAGCAGGGAGCAGGGAGATCAGCCCCAGCATTTT,CASREQGDQPQHF
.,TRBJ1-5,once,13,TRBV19,TGTGCCAGTAGATTGGACAGCAATCAGCCCCAGCATTTT,CASRLDSNQPQHF
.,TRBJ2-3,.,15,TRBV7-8,TGTGCCAGCAGCTTGGTGCAGCGGCTCACAGATACGCAGTATTTT,CASSLVQRLTDTQYF
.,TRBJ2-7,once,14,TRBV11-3,TGTGCCAGCAGCTTGGCAGGGACGAGTTACGAGCAGTACTTC,CASSLAGTSYEQYF
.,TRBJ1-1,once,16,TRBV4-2,TGTGCCAGCAGCCAAGATGAGACAGAGAACTCCCGAGGAGCTTTCTTT,CASSQDETENSRGAFF
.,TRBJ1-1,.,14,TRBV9,TGTGCCAGCAGCGTAGGATCCTCGAACACTGAAGCTTTCTTT,CASSVGSSNTEAFF
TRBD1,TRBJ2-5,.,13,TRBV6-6,TGTGCCAGCAGTTCCGACAGGGCCGGGACCCAGTACTTC,CASSSDRAGTQYF
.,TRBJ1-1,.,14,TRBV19,TGTGCCAGTAAACGGGCCCCTGAGAACACTGAAGCTTTCTTT,CASKRAPENTEAFF
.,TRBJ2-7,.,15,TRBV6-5,TGTGCCAGCAGTTACTTTCAGGCGACTAGGGATGAGCAGTACTTC,CASSYFQATRDEQYF
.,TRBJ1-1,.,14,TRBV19,TGTGCCAGTAGCTTGGGACGGTCGAACACTGAAGCTTTCTTT,CASSLGRSNTEAFF
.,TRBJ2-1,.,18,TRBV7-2,TGTGCCAGCAGCTTAAGGGTCGGCGGGTTTGTCTCCTACAATGAGCAGTTCTTC,CASSLRVGGFVSYNEQFF
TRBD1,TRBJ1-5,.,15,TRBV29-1,TGCAGCGTATCGGACAGGGCGAGCGGCAATCAGCCCCAGCATTTT,CSVSDRASGNQPQHF
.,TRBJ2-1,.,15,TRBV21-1,TGTGCCAGCAGCAATCAATTGAGCGGAGACAATGAGCAGTTCTTC,CASSNQLSGDNEQFF
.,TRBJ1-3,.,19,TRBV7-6,TGTGCCAGCTGCTTAACCGGGGGTGCTGGGCCCGGGCCTGGAAACACCATATATTTT,CASCLTGGAGPGPGNTIYF
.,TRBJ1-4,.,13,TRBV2,TGTGCCAGTTCCCGGGGACAACCCGAAAAACTGTTTTTT,CASSRGQPEKLFF
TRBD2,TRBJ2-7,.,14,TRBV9,TGTGCCAGCAGCCCAAGCGGGAGCTCCTACGAGCAGTACTTC,CASSPSGSSYEQYF
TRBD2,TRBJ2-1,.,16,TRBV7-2,TGTGCCAGCACCCCCCGTAGACTAGCGGGAGTAAATGAGCAGTTCTTC,CASTPRRLAGVNEQFF